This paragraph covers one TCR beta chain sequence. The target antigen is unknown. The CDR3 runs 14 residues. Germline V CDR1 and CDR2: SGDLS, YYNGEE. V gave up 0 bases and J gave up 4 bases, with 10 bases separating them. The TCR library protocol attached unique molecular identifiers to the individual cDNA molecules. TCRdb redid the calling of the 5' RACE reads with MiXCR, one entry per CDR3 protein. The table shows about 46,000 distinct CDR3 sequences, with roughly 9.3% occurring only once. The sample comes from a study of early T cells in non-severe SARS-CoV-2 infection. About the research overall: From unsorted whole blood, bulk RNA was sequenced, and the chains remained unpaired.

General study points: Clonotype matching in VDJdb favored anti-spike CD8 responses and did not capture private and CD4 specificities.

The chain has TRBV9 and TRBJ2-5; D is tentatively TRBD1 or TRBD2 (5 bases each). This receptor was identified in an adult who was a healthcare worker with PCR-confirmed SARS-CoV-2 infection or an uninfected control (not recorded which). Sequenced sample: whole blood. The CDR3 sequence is CASSVAVGTETQYF. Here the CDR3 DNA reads TGTGCCAGCAGCGTAGCAGTAGGGACAGAGACCCAGTACTTC.